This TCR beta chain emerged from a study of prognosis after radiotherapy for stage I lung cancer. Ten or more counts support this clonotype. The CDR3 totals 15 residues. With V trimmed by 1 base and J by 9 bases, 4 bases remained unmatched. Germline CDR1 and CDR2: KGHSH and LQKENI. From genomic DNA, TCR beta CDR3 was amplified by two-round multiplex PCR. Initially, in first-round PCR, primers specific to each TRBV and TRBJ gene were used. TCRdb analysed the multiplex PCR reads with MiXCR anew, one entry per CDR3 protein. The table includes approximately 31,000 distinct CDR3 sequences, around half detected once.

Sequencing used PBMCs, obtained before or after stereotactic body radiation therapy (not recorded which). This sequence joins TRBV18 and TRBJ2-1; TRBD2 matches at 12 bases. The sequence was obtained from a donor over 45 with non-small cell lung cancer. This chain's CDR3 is CASSPRLAGATEQFF. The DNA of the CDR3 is TGTGCCAGCTCACCACGACTAGCGGGAGCTACTGAGCAGTTCTTC.